This is a list of T cell receptor beta chains from one sample in a study of early T cells in non-severe SARS-CoV-2 infection. TCRdb reprocessed the 5' RACE reads with MiXCR, giving one entry per CDR3 protein. The data hold roughly 35,000 distinct CDR3 sequences, with around 5% observed a single time. The sequenced sample consisted of whole blood. Receptors were obtained from an adult who was a healthcare worker with PCR-confirmed SARS-CoV-2 infection or an uninfected control (not recorded which). Both conserved end residues are part of each CDR3. The order of the fields is CDR3 protein, CDR3 DNA, clone size, D gene, V gene, J gene. A D gene is named only where the DNA matches it firmly. Clone size appears in some rows only: once, few, many, or a class for an expanded clone.

CASSSPFLGAEAFF	TGTGCCAGCAGCTCCCCTTTTCTGGGGGCTGAAGCTTTCTTT	.	.	TRBV7-2	TRBJ1-1
CASSLSWIQETQYF	TGTGCCAGCAGCTTGTCGTGGATCCAGGAGACCCAGTACTTC	many	.	TRBV5-4	TRBJ2-5
CASSLRREYDEQFF	TGTGCCAGCAGTTTAAGGCGGGAGTACGATGAGCAGTTCTTC	many	TRBD2	TRBV28	TRBJ2-1
CAWSVAGGSTDTQYF	TGTGCCTGGAGTGTCGCTGGCGGGAGCACAGATACGCAGTATTTT	.	.	TRBV30	TRBJ2-3
CASSLGPAAYEQYF	TGTGCCAGCAGCTTAGGTCCGGCGGCCTACGAGCAGTACTTC	many	.	TRBV11-2	TRBJ2-7
CASSRTDTQYF	TGTGCCAGCAGCCGCACAGATACGCAGTATTTT	many	.	TRBV14	TRBJ2-3
CASSSTGQGQSSYGYTF	TGTGCCAGCAGCTCCACGGGACAGGGCCAAAGTAGCTATGGCTACACCTTC	few	TRBD1	TRBV9	TRBJ1-2
CAISNPPRYEQYF	TGTGCCATTTCGAACCCCCCCCGCTACGAGCAGTACTTC	.	.	TRBV6-2/TRBV6-3	TRBJ2-7
CASSLAELGPETQYF	TGCGCCAGCAGCTTGGCCGAATTAGGGCCGGAGACCCAGTACTTC	.	.	TRBV5-1	TRBJ2-5
CAISDYTGGETQYF	TGTGCCATCAGTGACTACACAGGAGGAGAGACCCAGTACTTC	many	.	TRBV10-3	TRBJ2-5
CSASTGTTTSTDTQYF	TGCAGTGCGAGTACTGGGACAACCACTAGCACAGATACGCAGTATTTT	many	.	TRBV20-1	TRBJ2-3
CAISESGNEQYF	TGTGCCATCAGTGAGTCAGGGAACGAGCAGTACTTC	many	.	TRBV10-3	TRBJ2-7
CASSLHRDRGRSGANVLTF	TGTGCCAGCAGCCTCCACCGGGACAGGGGCCGCTCTGGGGCCAACGTCCTGACTTTC	few	TRBD1	TRBV14	TRBJ2-6
CSAMAGGYNEQFF	TGCAGTGCTATGGCGGGGGGCTACAATGAGCAGTTCTTC	many	TRBD2	TRBV20-1	TRBJ2-1
CASRQQLSTSGSSEQYF	TGTGCCAGCAGACAACAACTCTCAACTAGCGGGAGTTCCGAGCAGTACTTC	few	TRBD2	TRBV28	TRBJ2-7
CASTTAGAPNTDTQYF	TGTGCCAGCACAACAGCGGGGGCCCCTAACACAGATACGCAGTATTTT	many	TRBD2	TRBV27	TRBJ2-3
CSARDWTGENEKLFF	TGCAGTGCTAGAGATTGGACAGGGGAAAATGAAAAACTGTTTTTT	few	TRBD1	TRBV20-1	TRBJ1-4